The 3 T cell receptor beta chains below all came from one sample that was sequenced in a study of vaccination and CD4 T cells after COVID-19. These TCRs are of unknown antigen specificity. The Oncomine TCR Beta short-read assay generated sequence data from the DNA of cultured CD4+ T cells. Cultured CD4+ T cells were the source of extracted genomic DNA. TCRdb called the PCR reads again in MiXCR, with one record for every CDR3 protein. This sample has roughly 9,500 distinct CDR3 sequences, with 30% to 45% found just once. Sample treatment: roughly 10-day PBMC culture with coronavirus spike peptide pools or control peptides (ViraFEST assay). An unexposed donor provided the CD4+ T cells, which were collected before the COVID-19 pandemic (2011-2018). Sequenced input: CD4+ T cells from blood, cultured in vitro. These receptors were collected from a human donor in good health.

CDR3 nucleotide sequence: TGTGCCAGCAGTGAGACAGGCCGTGATGGCTACACCTTC. Encoded protein: CASSETGRDGYTF. This chain uses TRBV2 with TRBJ1-2; possible D gene TRBD1, 6 bases. Trimming took 3 bases from V and 6 from J, leaving 11 bases between them. Germline V gene lookup returns CDR1 SNHLY and CDR2 FYNNEI. The CDR3 loop spans 13 amino acids.

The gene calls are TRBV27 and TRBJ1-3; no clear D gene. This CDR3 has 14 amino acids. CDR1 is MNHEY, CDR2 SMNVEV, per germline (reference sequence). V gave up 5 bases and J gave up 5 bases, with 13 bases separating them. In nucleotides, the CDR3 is TGTGCCAGCAGTCCCGTTGGAGCACGAAACACCATATATTTT. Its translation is CASSPVGARNTIYF.

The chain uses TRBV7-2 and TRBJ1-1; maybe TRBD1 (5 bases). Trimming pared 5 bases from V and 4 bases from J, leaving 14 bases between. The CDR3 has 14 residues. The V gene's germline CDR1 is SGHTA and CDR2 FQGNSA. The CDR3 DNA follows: TGTGCCAGCAGCCCATTGCGGGGGGGCACTGAAGCTTTCTTT. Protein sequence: CASSPLRGGTEAFF.